The present T cell receptor beta chain was sequenced within a study of T cells after posttransplantation cyclophosphamide. Study-wide results and caveats: TRB overlap between skin or GI tissue T cells and blood was limited. Later post-transplant blood repertoires were often dominated by donor CD8+ memory clones. After PTCy, TRB diversity resembled that of CNI/methotrexate controls.

On the day of bone marrow donation, the related graft donor provided peripheral blood. Libraries were prepared by immunoSEQ multiplex PCR; TCRdb keeps only in-frame clonotypes and omits some of them. The sample records around 50,000 clones, approximately 90% being singletons. As for this clone: As yet, its antigen is unknown.

CDR1 is SGDLS and CDR2 is YYNGEE in the germline V gene. V trimming: 3 bases; J trimming: 4 bases; junction bases outside the gene matches: 15. The CDR3 totals 17 residues. Source material: PBMCs. The chain employs TRBV9 and TRBJ1-2, with 7 positions matching TRBD1. The clonotype was recovered from a woman in her forties or fifties in good health and a related stem cell transplant donor. CDR3 DNA: TGTGCCAGCAGCGAAACACTAGGGACAGACAGTTTCTATGGCTACACCTTC. Translated, it gives CASSETLGTDSFYGYTF.